In its sample, the clone carrying this T cell receptor beta chain was seen many times. TCRdb ran MiXCR on the reads and lists one entry per CDR3 protein. This sample has some 350,000 distinct CDR3 sequences, with around 18% found just once. The data originate from a study of T cell repertoires in cytomegalovirus infection. Background on the study: Public signatures in TCR beta pointed to CMV infection and matching HLA type.

Per the germline V gene, CDR1 is SGHVS and CDR2 is FQNEAQ. The CDR3 runs to 13 residues. V trimming: 5 bases; J trimming: 10 bases; junction bases outside the gene matches: 3. This TCR derives from a human donor in good health (CMV status not recorded). Some clones in this sample may be carry-over from other donors' samples. The sample was PBMCs. The V gene is TRBV7-8, the J gene TRBJ1-6, with 9 bases aligning to TRBD1. CDR3 in amino acids: CASSEDRGSPLHF. The CDR3 region has the DNA TGTGCCAGCAGCGAGGACAGGGGATCACCCCTCCACTTT.